This TCR beta chain was sequenced during a study of cytomegalovirus exposure and HLA in healthy donors. It was with 60 Vbeta and 13 Jbeta primers that the PCR ran. The assay was immunoSEQ multiplex PCR, and TCRdb's table has in-frame clones only and misses some. The sample includes 53,000 or so clones. Sequenced material: PBMCs. The clonotype was recovered from a man between 18 and 35 years old in good health and CMV-seropositive.

The CDR3 sequence: CASSLNGVAGGSGTQYF. The CDR3 bases are TGTGCCAGCAGCTTGAATGGGGTAGCGGGAGGAAGCGGGACCCAGTACTTC. The genes are TRBV5-4 and TRBJ2-5; 10 bases are a match to TRBD2. CDR3 length equals 17 residues. Germline values: CDR1 SGHNT, CDR2 YYREEE (reference sequence). The junction had 13 bases not matched to a gene; V was cut back by 1 base and J by 7 bases.